Shown below are 18 T cell receptor beta chains from a single sample sequenced in a study of radiation and T cells in renal cell carcinoma (dated by TCRdb to the early 2020s). The time point label for this specimen denotes: baseline pretreatment blood. The sample's treatment or condition label, decoded: 15 Gy SBRT to primary tumor, nephrectomy 4 weeks later. Receptor libraries were prepared by the immunoSEQ multiplex PCR assay. Imported from immuneACCESS, the table was reduced by TCRdb to in-frame sequences with V and J called. These copies leave out some clones; in studies compared against another copy, an unresolved V gene accounts for under half, and the cause of the remainder is not known. The sample profile shows about 130,000 clones; about four fifths of them were found once. Approximately 3% of the sample comes from the top ten. The sample consisted of blood, taken from a patient whose treatment included radiotherapy and nephrectomy. These receptors all stem from a woman aged 55-69 years with renal cell carcinoma.

V and J are TRBV28 and TRBJ1-2; D not certain. CDR3 length: 14 residues. In germline, CDR1 is MDHEN, CDR2 SYDVKM. The ends were cut back, 7 bases at V and 7 bases at J, with 19 bases in the middle. CDR3 sequence: CASTLSRQFGGYTF. The CDR3 DNA reads TGTGCCAGCACCTTATCCCGCCAGTTTGGTGGCTACACCTTC.

V is TRBV25-1 and J is TRBJ2-7; D unclear. Trimming shortened V by 6 bases and J by 3 bases, and 9 bases separated the two germline ends. This CDR3 is 12 amino acids long. Germline CDR1 MGHDK, CDR2 SYGVNS. CDR3 region: CASSPTNYEQYF. CDR3 coding DNA: TGTGCCAGCAGCCCAACGAACTACGAGCAGTACTTC.

CDR3 in DNA: TGTGCCAGCAGAGAGACAGTTTTAAGCACAGATACGCAGTATTTT. Residues: CASRETVLSTDTQYF. The chain has TRBV6-1 and TRBJ2-3; a possible D gene is TRBD1 (5 bases). In germline, CDR1 is MNHNS, CDR2 SASEGT. CDR3 size: 15 residues. V lost 6 bases, J lost 0 bases, and 13 bases lay in between.

The V call is TRBV5-4, the J call TRBJ2-5; D is ambiguous. The V gene's germline CDR1 is SGHNT and CDR2 YYREEE (reference sequence). V was pared by 0 bases and J by 3 bases, with 6 bases between. The CDR3 length is 13 residues. CDR3 loop: CASSLVGKETQYF. In DNA, the CDR3 is TGTGCCAGCAGCTTGGTGGGGAAAGAGACCCAGTACTTC.

This chain uses TRBV5-1 with TRBJ2-3; 10 bases agree with TRBD2. The CDR3 has 15 residues. Germline-derived CDR1 and CDR2 are SGHRS and YFSETQ. The V segment lost 0 bases and the J segment 4 bases; nucleotides outside the gene matches: 2. The CDR3 reads CASSLVAGGADTQYF. CDR3 sequence (DNA): TGCGCCAGCAGCTTGGTAGCGGGGGGAGCAGATACGCAGTATTTT.

The rearrangement uses TRBV7-9 and TRBJ2-3; no definite D call. Germline V lookup: CDR1 SEHNR, CDR2 FQNEAQ (reference sequence). V was pared by 4 bases and J by 0 bases, with 2 bases between. The CDR3 extends over 12 amino acids. CDR3 nucleotides: TGTGCCAGCAGCTCCAGCACAGATACGCAGTATTTT. Protein: CASSSSTDTQYF. The variable domain in full, completed from reference TRBV7-9 and TRBJ2-3, reads DTGVSQNPRHKITKRGQNVTFRCDPISEHNRLYWYRQTLGQGPEFLTYFQNEAQLEKSRLLSDRFSAERPKGSFSTLEIQRTEQGDSAMYLCASSSSTDTQYFGPGTRLTVL.

The J gene is TRBJ1-5, the V gene TRBV7-9; D is perhaps TRBD1 (5 bases). The V gene's germline CDR1 is SEHNR and CDR2 FQNEAQ (reference sequence). This CDR3 comprises 13 residues. V lost 5 bases to trimming and J lost 8 bases, with 13 bases between them. The CDR3: CASSPERGKPQHF. The CDR3 nucleotides are TGTGCCAGCAGCCCCGAACGGGGCAAGCCCCAGCATTTT.

In DNA form, the CDR3 reads TGTGCCACCAGCAGAGATCTAGGGACAGGGGTTATTGGGGCCAACGTCCTGACTTTC. It translates to CATSRDLGTGVIGANVLTF. The gene calls are TRBV15 and TRBJ2-6; 10 positions agree with TRBD1. The CDR3 length is 19 residues. Germline CDR1 and CDR2: LNHNV and YYDKDF (reference sequence). With 0 bases clipped from V and 3 bases from J, the junction kept 8 bases outside the gene matches.

To note about this clone: The sample has other DNA sequences that encode this CDR3 too. The gene calls are TRBV6-5 and TRBJ1-1; possible D gene TRBD1, 5 bases. Germline CDR1 MNHEY, CDR2 SVGAGI. V was cut by 6 bases and J by 0 bases, with 8 bases left in between. The CDR3 loop spans 13 amino acids. The CDR3 DNA is TGTGCCAGCAGCGGACAAATGAACACTGAAGCTTTCTTT. Its translation: CASSGQMNTEAFF.

The rearrangement joins TRBV15 to TRBJ1-1; possible D gene TRBD1, 5 bases. This CDR3 is built from 19 residues. Germline V gives CDR1 LNHNV, CDR2 YYDKDF (reference sequence). V shed 0 bases and J shed 1 base, with 21 bases lying between them. CDR3 protein: CATSRDSRQSTESNTEAFF. Here the CDR3 DNA reads TGTGCCACCAGCAGAGATTCGAGACAGTCAACAGAATCGAACACTGAAGCTTTCTTT.

The chain uses TRBV5-1 and TRBJ1-2, with D possibly TRBD1 on 5 matching bases. This CDR3 comprises 12 residues. Germline V lookup: CDR1 SGHRS, CDR2 YFSETQ. V was cut by 7 bases and J by 8 bases, with 15 bases left in between. The CDR3 here is CASGEGYRGYTF. The DNA for the CDR3 is TGCGCCAGCGGTGAGGGGTACCGGGGCTACACCTTC.

This clone showed up just a few times. The chain links TRBV11-2 to TRBJ2-1; perhaps TRBD1 as D (5 bases). The CDR3 spans 13 residues. V lost 3 bases and J 7 bases, leaving 10 bases between the germline ends. Germline CDR1 and CDR2: SGHAT and FQNNGV. The CDR3 loop reads CASSFSRQNEQFF. The CDR3 region has the DNA TGTGCCAGCAGCTTTAGCAGACAGAATGAGCAGTTCTTC.

V and J are TRBV5-8 and TRBJ1-5; 9 bases agree with TRBD1. After removal of 8 bases from V and 1 base from J, the junction contained 4 bases not matched to a gene. In germline, CDR1 is SGHTS, CDR2 YDEGEE. This CDR3 contains 14 residues. The CDR3 region has the DNA TGTGCCAGTACAGGGGGCGGAAGCAATCAGCCCCAGCATTTT. Translation gives CASTGGGSNQPQHF.

This sequence joins TRBV28 and TRBJ2-5, with D uncertain. V was trimmed by 3 bases and J by 5 bases, leaving 4 bases between them. The CDR3 spans 11 residues. Germline V CDR1 and CDR2: MDHEN, SYDVKM. The CDR3 DNA reads TGTGCCAGCAGTTTCATGGAGACCCAGTACTTC. Its protein is CASSFMETQYF.

This clone was detected once. The rearrangement joins TRBV20-1 to TRBJ2-7; D not resolved. Trimming cost V 3 bases and J 2 bases, with 5 bases left between them. The germline CDR1 and CDR2 sequences are DFQATT and SNEGSKA (reference sequence). CDR3 length: 11 amino acids. This CDR3 is CSASTAYEQYF. The CDR3 DNA is TGCAGTGCTAGTACAGCCTACGAGCAGTACTTC.

The rearrangement joins TRBV6-6 to TRBJ2-7; D remains unclear. Germline V gene sequence: CDR1 MNHNY, CDR2 SVGAGI (reference sequence). V was clipped by 2 bases and J by 0 bases, with 11 bases between them. There are 15 residues in the CDR3. CDR3 coding DNA: TGTGCCAGCAGTTACCCCAGTGCGAGCTCCTACGAGCAGTACTTC. It codes for CASSYPSASSYEQYF.

The rearrangement links TRBV11-3 to TRBJ1-1, with D perhaps TRBD1 (5 bases). Trimming removed 4 bases at V and 5 bases at J, with 11 bases between. CDR1 is SGHNT, CDR2 YENEEA, per germline. CDR3 length: 13 residues. The CDR3 bases are TGTGCCAGCAGCTCCCAGGGTAGGACTGAAGCTTTCTTT. This codes for CASSSQGRTEAFF.

The chain is built from TRBV9 and TRBJ2-7, with 14 nucleotides matching TRBD2. The CDR3 extends over 16 amino acids. Germline V CDR1 and CDR2: SGDLS, YYNGEE. The trim removed 1 base at V and 7 bases at J, leaving 7 bases unmatched. The CDR3 sequence is CASSVSGTSGREEQYF. The DNA for the CDR3 is TGTGCCAGCAGCGTATCCGGGACTAGCGGGAGAGAAGAGCAGTACTTC.